This TCR beta chain was observed in a study of beta chain features in type 1 diabetes. The study's findings and limits: At VDJ recombination sites, type 1 diabetes patients had fewer insertions and more deleted nucleotides. Shortening of TCRB CDR3s, moderate but significant, appeared in all four CD4+ subsets of Type 1 diabetes patients.

Concerning this clone itself: No antigen is known for it.

The study reverse transcribed the entire isolated RNA, so it sequenced expressed TCRB transcripts. Regulatory, naive and central memory T cell samples averaged around 3.6 million reads. Assay used: immunoSEQ multiplex PCR; TCRdb lists only in-frame clones, some missing. Altogether under 300,000 clones are present, around 14% being singletons, with the ten largest covering 0.015% to 0.02%. Germline assignment: CDR1 SEHNR and CDR2 FQNEAQ (reference sequence). J was trimmed by 1 base and V by 3 bases; bases with no gene match: 10. There are 17 residues in the CDR3. The material sequenced was naive CD4+ T cells from blood. The clonotype comes from a man younger than 45 with type 1 diabetes. This chain uses TRBV7-9 with TRBJ2-5, with 8 positions matching TRBD2. CDR3 in DNA: TGTGCCAGCAGCTTCCTCCTAACTAGCGGCATCCAAGAGACCCAGTACTTC. Encoded protein: CASSFLLTSGIQETQYF. The full variable domain, its missing parts supplied by reference TRBV7-9 and TRBJ2-5, is DTGVSQNPRHKITKRGQNVTFRCDPISEHNRLYWYRQTLGQGPEFLTYFQNEAQLEKSRLLSDRFSAERPKGSFSTLEIQRTEQGDSAMYLCASSFLLTSGIQETQYFGPGTRLLVL.